These 23 T cell receptor beta chains were sequenced from one sample in a study of blood T cell repertoires in COVID-19. Clones were sequenced by immunoSEQ multiplex PCR, and TCRdb holds only the in-frame ones, with some missing. The sample records roughly 290,000 clones, 90% being singletons. Sequences were obtained from PBMCs or T cells enriched from blood (not recorded which). The source of these receptors is a woman aged 18-29 years with acute COVID-19.

This clone was observed a handful of times. The V gene is TRBV3-1 (or the pseudogene TRBV3-2), the J gene TRBJ2-7; 12 positions match TRBD2. This CDR3 spans 14 amino acids. Unmatched junction bases numbered 4, after V lost 3 bases and J lost 7 bases. Looked up from germline, CDR1 is LGHDT and CDR2 is YNNKEL (reference sequence). The CDR3 coding sequence is TGTGCCAGCAGCCAGCTAGCGGGAGGGGGAGAGCAGTACTTC. Residues: CASSQLAGGGEQYF.

This clone was seen once. CDR3: CASGSSGAIHSYNEQFF. In DNA form, the CDR3 reads TGTGCCAGCGGATCTAGCGGGGCAATCCACTCCTACAATGAGCAGTTCTTC. The chain uses TRBV14 and TRBJ2-1; 9 nucleotides align to TRBD2. There are 17 residues in the CDR3. V lost 8 bases, J lost 0 bases, and 11 bases stayed unmatched. Germline assignment: CDR1 SGHDN and CDR2 FVKESK.

The count of this clone is one. This chain links TRBV27 with TRBJ1-4; tentative D call: TRBD1 (6 bases). The germline V gene encodes CDR1 MNHEY and CDR2 SMNVEV (reference sequence). V shed 5 bases and J shed 5 bases, with 21 bases lying between them. This CDR3 spans 17 amino acids. The CDR3 nucleotides are TGTGCCAGCAGTCCAAGCAGCTACAGGGTCCCAAATGAAAAACTGTTTTTT. Translation: CASSPSSYRVPNEKLFF.

CDR3 DNA: TGTGCCAGCAGCGTCGATCCGGGACAGGGTAACACTGAAGCTTTCTTT. This encodes CASSVDPGQGNTEAFF. The chain employs TRBV9 and TRBJ1-1, with 9 bases identical to TRBD1. Germline V gene data show CDR1 as SGDLS and CDR2 as YYNGEE. This CDR3 comprises 16 residues. Trimming took 2 bases from V and 2 from J; bases not matched to a gene: 7.

V usage is TRBV10-3 and J usage is TRBJ2-7, with TRBD2 matching over 9 bases. CDR1 is ENHRY, CDR2 SYGVKD, per germline. The CDR3 covers 14 residues. J was trimmed by 4 bases and V by 5 bases; bases with no gene match: 6. This chain's CDR3 is CAISLAGSGYEQYF. CDR3 in DNA: TGTGCCATCAGTCTAGCGGGATCAGGTTACGAGCAGTACTTC.

V usage is TRBV7-9 and J usage is TRBJ2-1; 7 bases are a match to TRBD1. The CDR3 is 15 residues long. In germline, CDR1 is SEHNR, CDR2 FQNEAQ (reference sequence). Trimming took 4 bases from V and 5 from J; bases not matched to a gene: 8. CDR3 loop: CASSYRQGSDNEQFF. CDR3 nucleotide sequence: TGTGCCAGCAGCTATAGACAGGGCTCGGACAATGAGCAGTTCTTC.

V is TRBV7-9 and J is TRBJ2-3; 10 bases agree with TRBD1. Germline V gives CDR1 SEHNR, CDR2 FQNEAQ (reference sequence). This CDR3 is built from 14 residues. Unmatched junction bases numbered 2, after V lost 1 base and J lost 7 bases. Here the CDR3 reads CASSLGTGGYTQYF. The CDR3 bases are TGTGCCAGCAGCTTAGGGACAGGGGGGTATACGCAGTATTTT.

The chain couples TRBV29-1 to TRBJ1-2, with 7 bases that match TRBD1. The CDR3 consists of 16 residues. V trimming: 0 bases; J trimming: 5 bases; junction bases outside the gene matches: 12. Germline V lookup: CDR1 SQVTM, CDR2 ANQGSEA. CDR3 loop: CSVEDQDRKELYGYTF. DNA of the CDR3: TGCAGCGTTGAAGACCAGGACAGGAAGGAACTATATGGCTACACCTTC. The entire variable domain, with the rest obtained from reference TRBV29-1 and TRBJ1-2, is as follows: SAVISQKPSRDICQRGTSLTIQCQVDSQVTMMFWYRQQPGQSLTLIATANQGSEATYESGFVIDKFPISRPNLTFSTLTVSNMSPEDSSIYLCSVEDQDRKELYGYTFGSGTRLTVV.

CDR3 nucleotides: TGTGCCATCAGTATAAGCGAGGGATACGAGCAGTACTTC. Translation: CAISISEGYEQYF. The rearrangement joins TRBV10-3 to TRBJ2-7, with D possibly being TRBD2 (5 bases). Per the germline V gene, CDR1 is ENHRY and CDR2 is SYGVKD. The V gene lost 5 bases and the J gene lost 4 bases, with 12 bases spanning the gap. There are 13 residues in the CDR3.

The chain carries TRBV18 and TRBJ1-5, with D perhaps TRBD1 (6 bases). The CDR3 spans 18 residues. V was trimmed by 6 bases and J by 5 bases, leaving 26 bases between them. CDR1 KGHSH and CDR2 LQKENI come from the germline V gene. The CDR3 nucleotides read TGTGCCAGCTCCCCCGGTGGGACAAGGAACCCTGGGGATCAGCCCCAGCATTTT. This translates into CASSPGGTRNPGDQPQHF.

As to this clone: The identical CDR3 is also encoded by other nucleotide sequences in the sample. The chain employs TRBV4-1 and TRBJ2-7, with 11 bases that match TRBD2. The length of the CDR3 is 16 residues. Germline CDR1 MGHRA, CDR2 YSYEKL. With 1 base clipped from V and 4 bases from J, the junction kept 6 bases outside the gene matches. The CDR3 DNA is TGCGCCAGCAGCCAAGCCACTAGCGGGAGCTTTTACGAGCAGTACTTC. This codes for CASSQATSGSFYEQYF.

The chain is built from TRBV7-9 and TRBJ2-1; weak D call: TRBD1 (6 bases). The V gene lost 6 bases and the J gene lost 8 bases, with 23 bases spanning the gap. This CDR3 spans 16 amino acids. Per the germline V gene, CDR1 is SEHNR and CDR2 is FQNEAQ (reference sequence). The CDR3 loop reads CASRPSWAQGPHEQFF. The CDR3 nucleotides read TGTGCCAGCAGACCCTCGTGGGCGCAGGGGCCCCATGAGCAGTTCTTC. Drawing the rest from reference TRBV7-9 and TRBJ2-1, the complete variable domain is DTGVSQNPRHKITKRGQNVTFRCDPISEHNRLYWYRQTLGQGPEFLTYFQNEAQLEKSRLLSDRFSAERPKGSFSTLEIQRTEQGDSAMYLCASRPSWAQGPHEQFFGPGTRLTVL.

This chain joins TRBV7-8 and TRBJ1-5; TRBD1 might be the D (6 bases). Trimming pared 2 bases from V and 6 bases from J, leaving 17 bases between. The CDR3 sequence is 16 residues long. Germline CDR1 and CDR2: SGHVS and FQNEAQ. Here the CDR3 DNA reads TGTGCCAGCAGCTTAACTTGGCAGGGGATAGGTCAGCCCCAGCATTTT. Residues: CASSLTWQGIGQPQHF.

The rearrangement links TRBV6-5 to TRBJ1-1, with D tentatively TRBD1 (6 bases). CDR1 is MNHEY and CDR2 is SVGAGI in the germline V gene. The length of the CDR3 is 15 residues. V dropped 6 bases and J dropped 5 bases, with 19 bases sitting between them. The CDR3 here is CASRPSTGPRTEAFF. The CDR3 bases are TGTGCCAGCAGACCCTCAACAGGGCCGAGGACTGAAGCTTTCTTT.

The chain uses TRBV10-3 and TRBJ2-7; TRBD2 matches at 11 bases. After removal of 10 bases from V and 2 bases from J, the junction contained 16 bases not matched to a gene. The CDR3 sequence is 17 residues long. Germline values: CDR1 ENHRY, CDR2 SYGVKD. This CDR3 reads CATLATITSGSTYEQYF. For the CDR3, the DNA is TGTGCCACCCTAGCGACAATTACTAGCGGGAGTACCTACGAGCAGTACTTC.

This chain's CDR3 is CATAPGLAYNEQFF. The CDR3 DNA reads TGTGCCACCGCACCGGGACTAGCCTACAATGAGCAGTTCTTC. The chain links TRBV27 to TRBJ2-1, with TRBD2 identical over 8 bases. Germline V gives CDR1 MNHEY, CDR2 SMNVEV (reference sequence). The V and J ends lost 10 bases and 2 bases, in that order; junction bases with no gene match: 7. The CDR3 sequence is 14 residues long.

This sequence joins TRBV6-1 and TRBJ2-3; maybe TRBD2 (6 bases). Trimming removed 0 bases at V and 2 bases at J, with 12 bases between. Per germline, CDR1 MNHNS and CDR2 SASEGT. The CDR3 spans 16 residues. The CDR3 DNA reads TGTGCCAGCAGTGAAGCGGTTAGCGGACCCACAGATACGCAGTATTTT. Translated: CASSEAVSGPTDTQYF.

This chain joins TRBV3-1 (or the pseudogene TRBV3-2) and TRBJ1-3; the D gene is possibly TRBD1 (5 bases). CDR1 is LGHDT, CDR2 YNNKEL, per germline (reference sequence). Trimming stripped 9 bases from V and 0 bases from J, with 9 bases between. The length of the CDR3 is 13 residues. The CDR3 protein is CASHQGSGNTIYF. The CDR3 DNA reads as TGTGCCAGTCACCAGGGCTCTGGAAACACCATATATTTT.

This chain uses TRBV5-1 with TRBJ2-2; 8 nucleotides agree with TRBD2. Per germline, CDR1 SGHRS and CDR2 YFSETQ. The ends lost 4 bases at V and 1 base at J; junction bases unmatched: 3. There are 15 residues in the CDR3. The CDR3 DNA sequence: TGCGCCAGCAGCAGAAGCGGGGGGAACACCGGGGAGCTGTTTTTT. Translating it yields CASSRSGGNTGELFF.

V gene TRBV2 combines with J gene TRBJ1-5; TRBD1 aligns across 10 bases. This CDR3 comprises 15 residues. V dropped 5 bases and J dropped 2; count of bases not matched to a gene: 3. Germline CDR1 reads SNHLY; CDR2 reads FYNNEI. CDR3 sequence: CASSRQGAGNQPQHF. The CDR3 region has the DNA TGTGCCAGCAGTCGACAGGGGGCTGGCAATCAGCCCCAGCATTTT.

This sequence joins TRBV29-1 and TRBJ2-7; TRBD1 matches at 9 bases. Trimming at V came to 5 bases and at J to 0 bases, leaving 5 bases not matched to a gene. Germline-derived CDR1 and CDR2 are SQVTM and ANQGSEA. The CDR3 has 14 residues. The CDR3 loop is CSVPGTGLSYEQYF. CDR3 nucleotides: TGCAGCGTTCCCGGGACAGGGCTCTCCTACGAGCAGTACTTC.

The CDR3 here is CASSQQGWSSYNEQFF. The CDR3 DNA is TGTGCCAGCAGCCAACAGGGTTGGAGCTCCTACAATGAGCAGTTCTTC. The chain recombines TRBV7-7 with TRBJ2-1; D possibly corresponds to TRBD1 (6 bases). Trimming cost V 5 bases and J 0 bases, with 14 bases left between them. Germline assignment: CDR1 SSHAT and CDR2 FNYEAQ (reference sequence). CDR3 size: 16 residues. The full variable domain, with the rest looked up from reference TRBV7-7 and TRBJ2-1, is GAGVSQSPRYKVTKRGQDVTLRCDPISSHATLYWYQQALGQGPEFLTYFNYEAQPDKSGLPSDRFSAERPEGSISTLTIQRTEQRDSAMYRCASSQQGWSSYNEQFFGPGTRLTVL.

The V gene is TRBV12-3 or TRBV12-4, the J gene TRBJ1-4; no definite D call. The germline V and J ends were trimmed by 3 bases and 8 bases, with 10 bases remaining between them. The CDR3 contains 13 residues. CDR3 amino acids: CASSLGPSEKLFF. The CDR3 DNA reads TGTGCCAGCAGTTTGGGCCCGAGCGAAAAACTGTTTTTT.